Presented here are 9 T cell receptor beta chains from one specimen sequenced in a study of T cells after posttransplantation cyclophosphamide. This table comes from immunoSEQ multiplex PCR, and its TCRdb copy is limited to in-frame clones, with some not included. In the table there are tens of thousands of clones, roughly 92% of which are singletons. Sequencing was done on a sample of PBMCs. The receptors come from a woman aged 45-59 years in good health and a related stem cell transplant donor.

This clone was detected a few times. This rearrangement joins TRBV2 to TRBJ1-4, with TRBD1 matching 8 bases. There are 15 residues in the CDR3. V dropped 4 bases and J dropped 5; count of bases not matched to a gene: 6. Germline CDR1 SNHLY, CDR2 FYNNEI. The CDR3 DNA sequence: TGTGCCAGCAGTGGGGGGGACAGGAGAAATGAAAAACTGTTTTTT. Amino acid sequence: CASSGGDRRNEKLFF.

The chain is built from TRBV7-2 and TRBJ2-1; 10 bases fit TRBD2. The germline V gene has CDR1 SGHTA and CDR2 FQGNSA. There are 14 residues in the CDR3. The trim removed 3 bases at V and 5 bases at J, leaving 1 base unmatched. The CDR3 loop is CASSFGLADNEQFF. CDR3 sequence (DNA): TGTGCCAGCAGCTTTGGACTAGCGGACAATGAGCAGTTCTTC.

This chain joins TRBV19 and TRBJ1-1; tentative D call: TRBD1 (5 bases). The CDR3 is 15 amino acids. CDR1 and CDR2 (germline): LNHDA, SQIVND (reference sequence). V was trimmed by 1 base and J by 1 base, leaving 10 bases between them. The CDR3 nucleotides are TGTGCCAGTAGTATAGGCAGGGTGGGGAACACTGAAGCTTTCTTT. It is translated as CASSIGRVGNTEAFF.

For this clone: Other DNA sequences in this sample translate to the same CDR3. The chain is built from TRBV5-1 and TRBJ2-2; unclear D gene. Germline V gene lookup returns CDR1 SGHRS and CDR2 YFSETQ. The CDR3 runs 13 residues. V was trimmed by 0 bases and J by 5 bases, leaving 5 bases between them. The CDR3 bases are TGCGCCAGCAGCTTGGACAGTACCGGGGAGCTGTTTTTT. Translation: CASSLDSTGELFF.

Only one count was recorded for this clone. The chain combines TRBV5-1 with TRBJ2-3, with no clear D. This CDR3 has 13 amino acids. Trimming removed 4 bases at V and 0 bases at J, with 6 bases between. The germline V gene encodes CDR1 SGHRS and CDR2 YFSETQ. DNA for the CDR3: TGCGCCAGCAGCGACGGGAGCACAGATACGCAGTATTTT. Translated, it gives CASSDGSTDTQYF. The full variable domain, rest sourced from reference TRBV5-1 and TRBJ2-3, is KAGVTQTPRYLIKTRGQQVTLSCSPISGHRSVSWYQQTPGQGLQFLFEYFSETQRNKGNFPGRFSGRQFSNSRSEMNVSTLELGDSALYLCASSDGSTDTQYFGPGTRLTVL.

The gene calls are TRBV7-9 and TRBJ1-2, with D unresolved. V lost 1 base to trimming and J lost 8 bases, with 8 bases between them. This CDR3 comprises 12 residues. Germline V gene sequence: CDR1 SEHNR, CDR2 FQNEAQ (reference sequence). CDR3 sequence reads: CASSLGARGYTF. In DNA, the CDR3 is TGTGCCAGCAGCTTAGGAGCTAGGGGCTACACCTTC.

V is TRBV27 and J is TRBJ2-1; 7 bases are a match to TRBD2. Germline-derived CDR1 and CDR2 are MNHEY and SMNVEV (reference sequence). This CDR3 is 15 amino acids long. The V and J ends lost 5 bases and 10 bases, in that order; junction bases with no gene match: 14. CDR3 sequence: CASSGGDYPTGEQFF. The CDR3 coding sequence is TGTGCCAGCAGTGGAGGGGACTACCCGACCGGAGAGCAGTTCTTC.

The rearrangement uses TRBV4-1 and TRBJ2-2, with 8 bases aligning to TRBD2. Germline loops: CDR1 MGHRA, CDR2 YSYEKL. Germline trimming cut 1 base from V and 6 bases from J; bases unmatched to any gene: 13. This CDR3 region has 18 residues. For the CDR3, the DNA is TGCGCCAGCAGCCAAGGAGCCCCGGGACTAGATTCGGCCGGGGAGCTGTTTTTT. Translation gives CASSQGAPGLDSAGELFF.

The CDR3 spells CASSQTSVYEQYF. Here the CDR3 DNA reads TGTGCCAGCAGCCAAACCTCGGTGTACGAGCAGTACTTC. The chain joins TRBV13 to TRBJ2-5; D ambiguous. Matching the DNA end better, TRBJ2-7 makes the J call doubtful. The germline V gene has CDR1 PRHDT and CDR2 FYEKMQ (reference sequence). The CDR3 covers 13 residues.